This entry concerns a single TCR beta chain. This sample is part of a study of PD-L1 blockade in urothelial cancer. TCRdb's copy holds only in-frame clones and misses some; the assay was immunoSEQ multiplex PCR. The table shows under 20,000 clones, with 87% occurring only once. Trimming left V 3 bases short and J 7 bases short, with 12 bases between. CDR3 length: 12 amino acids. Per the germline V gene, CDR1 is SQVTM and CDR2 is ANQGSEA. The TCR comes from a man aged 45-65 years with urothelial cancer. The chain combines TRBV29-1 with TRBJ2-5; D is unresolved. This material consisted of PBMCs, taken around atezolizumab (anti-PD-L1) treatment. This CDR3 reads CSVDGFPGTQYF. CDR3 nucleotides: TGCAGCGTTGACGGGTTTCCTGGGACCCAGTACTTC.